These 11 T cell receptor beta chains originate from one sample sequenced in a study of blood T cells in healthy people across ages. Primers used in a second PCR of roughly 6 to 11 cycles were a sample-barcoded 5' primer and a J-beta primer mix. TCRdb called the 5' RACE reads again in MiXCR, with one record for every CDR3 protein. The sample lists over 500,000 distinct CDR3 sequences, roughly half occurring once. The sequencing sample was made of blood. The source of these receptors is a woman of 80 years or more in good health.

This clonotype has ten or more counts. CDR3 amino acids: CASGTSGETQYF. In nucleotides, the CDR3 is TGTGCCAGCGGGACTAGCGGGGAGACCCAGTACTTC. The V call is TRBV6-6, the J call TRBJ2-5; the match to TRBD2 covers 12 bases. Per the germline V gene, CDR1 is MNHNY and CDR2 is SVGAGI (reference sequence). Unmatched junction bases numbered 0, after V lost 8 bases and J lost 5 bases. The CDR3 spans 12 residues.

Note on this clonotype: This may come from a read error, since a much larger clone is one base off. The rearrangement uses TRBV2 and TRBJ2-1; 8 bases are shared with TRBD1. V trimming: 6 bases; J trimming: 8 bases; junction bases outside the gene matches: 6. The CDR3 sequence is 13 residues long. Germline lookup yields CDR1 SNHLY and CDR2 FYNNEI. The CDR3 sequence is CASRDRVVDEQFF. In DNA form, the CDR3 reads TGTGCCAGCAGGGACAGGGTAGTCGATGAGCAGTTCTTC.

The chain recombines TRBV4-1 with TRBJ1-3; D gene uncertain. Germline CDR1 and CDR2: MGHRA and YSYEKL. The V and J ends lost 8 bases and 4 bases respectively, with 3 bases between them. CDR3 length equals 10 residues. The CDR3 DNA reads as TGCGCCAGCGCGGGAAACACCATATATTTT. Protein: CASAGNTIYF.

The chain uses TRBV2 and TRBJ2-2; 11 bases fit TRBD2. In germline, CDR1 is SNHLY, CDR2 FYNNEI. V was pared by 4 bases and J by 4 bases, with 5 bases of the junction left unmatched. The CDR3 extends over 16 amino acids. CDR3: CASSGPSGGTTGELFF. CDR3 bases: TGTGCCAGCAGTGGGCCTAGCGGGGGGACCACCGGGGAGCTGTTTTTT.

This clonotype was counted ten times or more. The chain is built from TRBV10-3 and TRBJ2-7, with TRBD2 as a possible D gene (6 bases). Per the germline V gene, CDR1 is ENHRY and CDR2 is SYGVKD. V was shortened by 10 bases and J by 2 bases, with 15 bases between the two germline ends. There are 13 residues in the CDR3. CDR3 in amino acids: CATKAGSPYEQYF. The CDR3 DNA is TGTGCCACCAAGGCGGGATCCCCCTACGAGCAGTACTTC.

V gene TRBV7-9 combines with J gene TRBJ2-4; 7 nucleotides align to TRBD1. The J call may not be correct, given that the DNA end is closer to TRBJ2-7. CDR1 and CDR2 (germline): SEHNR, FQNEAQ (reference sequence). The CDR3 loop spans 13 amino acids. Written as DNA, the CDR3 is TGTGCCAGCAGCGGGACAGTCCCCTACGAGCAGTACTTC. Its translation is CASSGTVPYEQYF.

This clonotype appeared many times. The chain carries TRBV7-6 and TRBJ2-1; a weak D match, TRBD1 (6 bases). This CDR3 is 19 amino acids long. CDR1 and CDR2 (germline): SGHVS, FNYEAQ. Trimming left V 1 base short and J 4 bases short, with 23 bases between. CDR3 sequence reads: CASSLGGFSGTPKYNEQFF. The CDR3 region has the DNA TGTGCCAGCAGCTTAGGGGGTTTCTCCGGGACACCGAAATACAATGAGCAGTTCTTC.

This clonotype was counted at least ten times. This chain joins TRBV12-3 or TRBV12-4 and TRBJ2-1, with TRBD1 as a possible D gene (5 bases). This CDR3 has 16 amino acids. V lost 6 bases and J lost 4, with 19 bases in between. This chain's CDR3 is CASRATGEAIYNEQFF. The CDR3 DNA reads as TGTGCCAGCAGAGCTACAGGAGAGGCGATATACAATGAGCAGTTCTTC.

This clonotype was picked up many times. J is TRBJ2-1 and V is TRBV5-6, with TRBD2 as a possible D gene (7 bases). Trimming took 0 bases from V and 0 from J, leaving 13 bases between them. The CDR3 sequence is 17 residues long. CDR1 is SGHDT and CDR2 is YYEEEE in the germline V gene. The CDR3 loop reads CASSLEGGPHSYNEQFF. The CDR3 DNA reads TGTGCCAGCAGCTTGGAGGGGGGGCCACACTCCTACAATGAGCAGTTCTTC. Combining the CDR3 with reference TRBV5-6 and TRBJ2-1 gives the whole variable domain DAGVTQSPTHLIKTRGQQVTLRCSPKSGHDTVSWYQQALGQGPQFIFQYYEEEERQRGNFPDRFSGHQFPNYSSELNVNALLLGDSALYLCASSLEGGPHSYNEQFFGPGTRLTVL.

CDR3 coding DNA: TGTGCCAGCAGCCCAGTAGCGGGAGGGTACCAAGAGACCCAGTACTTC. Translating gives CASSPVAGGYQETQYF. V usage is TRBV2 and J usage is TRBJ2-5; 11 positions agree with TRBD2. CDR3 length equals 16 residues. With V trimmed by 6 bases and J by 0 bases, 6 bases remained unmatched. The germline gives CDR1 SNHLY, CDR2 FYNNEI.

In this sample, this clonotype turned up a few times. V usage is TRBV7-2 and J usage is TRBJ2-7, with 9 positions matching TRBD2. Germline trimming cut 1 base from V and 1 base from J; bases unmatched to any gene: 11. Germline V gives CDR1 SGHTA, CDR2 FQGNSA. The CDR3 sequence is 18 residues long. The CDR3 loop is CASSLGPSGRTTSYEQYF. The DNA of the CDR3 is TGTGCCAGCAGCTTAGGCCCCAGCGGGAGGACTACTTCCTACGAGCAGTACTTC.